What follows are 26 T cell receptor beta chains derived from one specimen sequenced in a study of tumor-infiltrating lymphocytes in primary liver carcinoma. TCR beta cDNA came from about 500 ng total RNA, primed with a constant-region primer. For TCR beta, libraries were produced by three nested multiplex PCR rounds using slightly modified ARM-PCR. The two initial PCR rounds, nine to eleven cycles each, used TRBV1-TRBV30 forward and C-beta reverse primers. MiXCR was run by TCRdb on the multiplex PCR reads, yielding one entry per CDR3 protein. The repertoire holds 70,000 to 95,000 distinct CDR3 sequences, with roughly three quarters as singletons. From roughly 20-30 mg of unsorted bulk tissue, DNA and RNA were co-extracted together. The sample consisted of liver tumor tissue from sampling region 4. Stated subset: tumor region T4, right-lateral pole. Receptors were obtained from a man between 40 and 49 years old with primary liver carcinoma and hepatitis B virus infection.

The count of this clonotype is one. A much larger clone differs from this one at a single base, so this may be a read error. The chain uses TRBV7-9 and TRBJ2-5; 11 nucleotides match TRBD1. In germline, CDR1 is SEHNR, CDR2 FQNEAQ (reference sequence). The CDR3 is 14 amino acids. The CDR3 is CASSSGQGGETRYF. The DNA of the CDR3 is TGTGCCAGCAGCTCGGGACAGGGGGGTGAGACCCGGTACTTC.

Of note for this clonotype: One end of the junction varies from germline; a read error may be responsible. The chain has TRBV12-3 or TRBV12-4 and TRBJ2-2; a possible D gene is TRBD1 (6 bases). This CDR3 is built from 17 residues. The DNA of the CDR3 is TGTGCTAGCAGTTTAAGTATCCGGACAGTAAACACCGGGGAGCTGTTTTTT. Protein: CASSLSIRTVNTGELFF.

As for this clonotype: Since a much larger clone is just one base distant, this may be a read error. CDR3 sequence: CASNSSRTDTQYF. As DNA, the CDR3 is TGTGCCAGCAACTCCTCGAGGACAGATACGCAGTATTTT. The chain employs TRBV7-3 and TRBJ2-3; D ambiguous. Trimming cost V 7 bases and J 3 bases, with 11 bases left between them. The CDR3 is 13 residues long. Germline V gene lookup returns CDR1 SGHTA and CDR2 FQGTGA.

Regarding this clonotype: A read error may account for a junction end that differs from germline. The chain employs TRBV5-4 and TRBJ2-5; D is undetermined. Germline V gene data show CDR1 as SGHNT and CDR2 as YYREEE (reference sequence). CDR3 length: 11 amino acids. In nucleotides, the CDR3 is TGTGCCAACAGCTTGGATGCGACCCAATACTTC. Its translation is CANSLDATQYF.

Of note for this clonotype: This may come from a read error, since a much larger clone is one base off. V gene TRBV28 combines with J gene TRBJ2-1; no reliable D call. V was clipped by 5 bases and J by 3 bases, with 14 bases between them. This CDR3 region has 15 residues. Germline V lookup: CDR1 MDHEN, CDR2 SYDVKM. The CDR3 is CASSPRVGSYNEQFF. DNA for the CDR3: TGTGCCAGCAGTCCGCGAGTGGGAAGCTACAATGAGCAGTTCTTC.

This sequence joins TRBV27 and TRBJ2-1, with 10 bases aligning to TRBD2. The CDR3 covers 14 residues. The V segment lost 5 bases and the J segment 11 bases; nucleotides outside the gene matches: 9. CDR1 and CDR2 from the germline V gene are MNHEY and SMNVEV (reference sequence). The CDR3 loop is CASSPAGGRNKQFF. CDR3 nucleotides: TGTGCCAGCAGTCCAGCGGGAGGGCGGAATAAGCAGTTCTTC.

This clonotype appeared a few times. A much larger clone differs by one base, so this may be a read error. The gene calls are TRBV5-1 and TRBJ2-5; TRBD2 agrees at 8 bases. Germline CDR1 and CDR2: SGHRS and YFSETQ. V lost 4 bases to trimming and J lost 1 base; unmatched junction nucleotides: 9. The CDR3 contains 16 residues. CDR3 residues: CASSITSGGAQETQYF. CDR3 nucleotides: TGCGCCAGCAGCATTACTAGCGGAGGGGCCCAAGAGACCCAGTACTTC.

As concerns this clonotype: In this CDR3 the conserved last residue, phenylalanine or tryptophan, is missing, so a read error is likely. The J gene is TRBJ2-1, the V gene TRBV10-3, with 7 bases aligning to TRBD1. The V gene's germline CDR1 is ENHRY and CDR2 SYGVKD. J was trimmed by 6 bases and V by 3 bases; bases with no gene match: 5. This CDR3 comprises 14 residues. In DNA, the CDR3 is TGTGCCATCAGTGACGCAGGGGGATCCAATGAGCAGTTCTCC. The encoded protein is CAISDAGGSNEQFS.

V gene TRBV11-3 combines with J gene TRBJ2-1, with 7 bases lining up with TRBD2. V trimming: 2 bases; J trimming: 10 bases; junction bases outside the gene matches: 14. The CDR3 has 16 residues. The germline V gene encodes CDR1 SGHNT and CDR2 YENEEA. CDR3 sequence (DNA): TGTGCCAGCAGCTTATCAGGGACTATCGGGAGTGGCGAGCAGTTCTTC. It is translated as CASSLSGTIGSGEQFF.

On this clonotype: At one of its ends the junction is not consistent with the germline gene, which may arise from a read error. This chain uses TRBV6-5 with TRBJ2-1; 14 bases fit TRBD2. This CDR3 has 15 residues. Germline-derived CDR1 and CDR2 are MNHEY and SVGAGI. CDR3 amino acids: CTSRPEGLAGDEQFF. In DNA, the CDR3 is TGTACCAGCAGACCCGAGGGACTAGCGGGAGACGAGCAGTTCTTC.

As concerns this clonotype: The CDR3 does not end in the conserved phenylalanine or tryptophan, so this is likely a read error. This chain connects TRBV6-5 to TRBJ2-6; TRBD1 matches at 8 bases. With V trimmed by 5 bases and J by 2 bases, 11 bases remained unmatched. The CDR3 is 18 amino acids. Germline V lookup: CDR1 MNHEY, CDR2 SVGAGI. In DNA form, the CDR3 reads TGTGCCAGCAGTCTCTGGACAGGGACGAAAGCTGGGGCCAACGTCCTGACTCTC. Translation: CASSLWTGTKAGANVLTL.

A few counts support this clonotype. The chain employs TRBV28 and TRBJ2-2, with 11 bases that match TRBD2. The CDR3 is 20 amino acids. V lost 7 bases, J lost 3 bases, and 19 bases stayed unmatched. The V gene's germline CDR1 is MDHEN and CDR2 SYDVKM. In DNA, the CDR3 is TGTGCCAGCACCTCTAGGTGGCTAGCGGGAGGAAGTAGTGACACCGGGGAGCTGTTTTTT. It encodes CASTSRWLAGGSSDTGELFF.

The rearrangement uses TRBV6-5 and TRBJ2-2, with D maybe TRBD2 (5 bases). The CDR3 spans 16 residues. Germline CDR1 and CDR2: MNHEY and SVGAGI. V gave up 4 bases and J gave up 8 bases, with 20 bases separating them. CDR3 amino acids: CASSCGGGSGTGELFF. Here the CDR3 DNA reads TGTGCCAGCAGTTGCGGAGGCGGGTCTGGCACTGGGGAGCTGTTTTTT.

This clonotype has at least ten counts. The chain has TRBV29-1 and TRBJ2-4; D possibly uses TRBD1 or TRBD2 (5 bases each). CDR3 size: 12 residues. The V and J ends lost 4 bases and 11 bases respectively, with 15 bases between them. Germline V gene data show CDR1 as SQVTM and CDR2 as ANQGSEA. Here the CDR3 reads CSVVRGRGLQYF. The DNA for the CDR3 is TGCAGCGTTGTGAGGGGCCGGGGACTTCAGTACTTC.

The chain is built from TRBV11-1 and TRBJ2-5, with D possibly being TRBD2 (6 bases). V was clipped by 5 bases and J by 14 bases, with 39 bases between them. The CDR3 spans 19 residues. Per germline, CDR1 SGHAT and CDR2 FQDESV (reference sequence). The CDR3 coding sequence is TGTGCCAGCAGCCCGCCCCCGGGGGTCAGGAAGGACTTCCAAGAGACCCCATACTTC. It translates to CASSPPPGVRKDFQETPYF. The variable domain in full, with the rest retrieved from reference TRBV11-1 and TRBJ2-5, is EAEVAQSPRYKITEKSQAVAFWCDPISGHATLYWYRQILGQGPELLVQFQDESVVDDSQLPKDRFSAERLKGVDSTLKIQPAELGDSAMYLCASSPPPGVRKDFQETPYFGPGTRLLVL.

This chain links TRBV4-2 with TRBJ2-7; 9 bases agree with TRBD2. Germline CDR1 reads LGHNA; CDR2 reads YNFKEQ. The CDR3 has 16 amino acids. V was pared by 0 bases and J by 3 bases, with 6 bases of the junction left unmatched. The CDR3 is CASSQDGSREGYEQYF. For the CDR3, the DNA is TGTGCCAGCAGCCAAGATGGATCGCGGGAGGGCTACGAGCAGTACTTC.

The chain links TRBV12-3 or TRBV12-4 to TRBJ2-7, with D maybe TRBD2 (6 bases). Trimming took 2 bases from V and 7 from J, leaving 12 bases between them. This CDR3 is 13 amino acids long. For the CDR3, the DNA is TGTGCCAGCAGTTTAACGGGAGTCAGTGAGCAGTACTTC. It translates to CASSLTGVSEQYF.

This clonotype turned up a few times. The CDR3 loop is CASGAGASGPYNEQFF. The DNA for the CDR3 is TGCGCCAGCGGGGCTGGTGCTAGCGGACCCTACAATGAGCAGTTCTTC. The rearrangement joins TRBV5-1 to TRBJ2-1; TRBD2 matches 7 bases. The CDR3 is 16 residues long. Trimming cost V 7 bases and J 2 bases; bases outside gene matches: 12. Germline CDR1 is SGHRS and CDR2 is YFSETQ. The variable domain in full, with the rest retrieved from reference TRBV5-1 and TRBJ2-1, is KAGVTQTPRYLIKTRGQQVTLSCSPISGHRSVSWYQQTPGQGLQFLFEYFSETQRNKGNFPGRFSGRQFSNSRSEMNVSTLELGDSALYLCASGAGASGPYNEQFFGPGTRLTVL.

On this clonotype: Because it lacks the conserved phenylalanine or tryptophan at the end, this CDR3 is likely a read error. CDR3 coding DNA: TGTGCCAGCAGTTTAGGTAAAGGACTAGATGCTGCTGAGCAGTTCTTA. Protein sequence: CASSLGKGLDAAEQFL. The chain is built from TRBV12-3 or TRBV12-4 and TRBJ2-1, with 7 bases that match TRBD2. V lost 1 base and J lost 9; bases outside the gene matches: 12. The CDR3 totals 16 residues.

This clonotype has a single count. A much larger clone lies one base from this, so it may be a read error. This rearrangement joins TRBV7-9 to TRBJ2-7; 9 positions agree with TRBD1. This CDR3 has 14 amino acids. Germline CDR1 and CDR2: SEHNR and FQNEAQ (reference sequence). CDR3 nucleotides: TGTGACAGCAGCCCGGGACAGGGTTTCTTCGAGCAGTACTTC. Its protein is CDSSPGQGFFEQYF.

This clonotype has a count of ten or more. J is TRBJ1-4 and V is TRBV10-3; TRBD1 aligns across 10 bases. V dropped 6 bases and J dropped 8; count of bases not matched to a gene: 6. Germline assignment: CDR1 ENHRY and CDR2 SYGVKD. This CDR3 is 14 amino acids long. In nucleotides, the CDR3 is TGTGCCATCAGAGAAGGACAGGGGGGCGAAAAACTGTTTTTT. This sequence encodes CAIREGQGGEKLFF.

This clonotype was counted ten times or more. The J gene is TRBJ1-3, the V gene TRBV7-9; 9 bases are a match to TRBD1. The CDR3 has 16 amino acids. With 5 bases clipped from V and 6 bases from J, the junction kept 11 bases outside the gene matches. Germline-derived CDR1 and CDR2 are SEHNR and FQNEAQ (reference sequence). The CDR3 coding sequence is TGTGCCAGCAGCCTCCGGGACAGGGACGGAGAAAACACCATATATTTT. Translating gives CASSLRDRDGENTIYF.

As concerns this clonotype: One end of the junction is discordant with germline, which a read error may explain. The V call is TRBV6-2 or TRBV6-3, the J call TRBJ2-6, with a tentative D call TRBD1 (5 bases). In germline, CDR1 is MNHEY, CDR2 SVGEGT. The CDR3 consists of 14 residues. The CDR3 DNA reads as TGTGTCAGCAGTTACACCTCTGGGGCCAACGTCCTGTATTTC. Translation gives CVSSYTSGANVLYF.

This clonotype has just a few counts. Just one base apart from a much larger clone, this may be a read error. The chain recombines TRBV6-4 with TRBJ2-1; D not certain. The germline CDR1 and CDR2 sequences are MRHNA and SNTAGT. The CDR3 is made up of 13 amino acids. The CDR3 region has the DNA TGTACCAGCAGTGACTCGGAGCACAATGAGCAGTTCTTC. It encodes CTSSDSEHNEQFF.

Note on this clonotype: Mismatch with germline at one junction end may stem from a read error. This chain connects TRBV4-1 to TRBJ2-7, with a tentative D call TRBD1 (6 bases). CDR3 length equals 15 residues. The germline CDR1 and CDR2 sequences are MGHRA and YSYEKL. The CDR3 nucleotides are TGCGCCAGAAGCCAAGGCCCCCGGGACAACTACGAGCAATACTTC. Residues: CARSQGPRDNYEQYF.

The V and J genes are TRBV7-2 and TRBJ2-7, with 9 bases matching TRBD2. From germline, CDR1 is SGHTA and CDR2 FQGNSA. This CDR3 spans 13 amino acids. The trim removed 5 bases at V and 7 bases at J, leaving 6 bases unmatched. CDR3 protein: CASSPRLAEEQYF. CDR3 sequence (DNA): TGTGCCAGCAGCCCGCGACTAGCGGAGGAGCAGTACTTC.